This T cell receptor (beta chain) was sequenced for a study of cytomegalovirus exposure and HLA in healthy donors. General study results and limits: The study found most TCR sequences rare, yet found some public TCRs in many donors.

Nominally healthy donors were sampled, though unrecorded immune exposures were likely. J was trimmed by 7 bases and V by 5 bases; bases with no gene match: 6. The germline V gene has CDR1 LNHDA and CDR2 SQIVND (reference sequence). The CDR3 is 14 amino acids. Vbeta (60) and Jbeta (13) primers were used in the PCR. Only in-frame clones appear in the TCRdb table, and some are missing; sequencing was by immunoSEQ multiplex PCR. The repertoire includes some 100,000 clones, approximately 70% of them detected once, and less than 5% sits in the top ten. On this clone itself: The antigen remains undetermined.

The rearrangement joins TRBV19 to TRBJ2-1; 9 nucleotides align to TRBD2. The clonotype comes from a woman between 18 and 29 years old in good health and CMV-seropositive. The sample taken for sequencing was PBMCs. The CDR3 sequence is CASSSAGGPNEQFF. The DNA of the CDR3 is TGTGCCAGTAGTTCGGCGGGAGGGCCAAATGAGCAGTTCTTC.